The rows below give T cell receptor beta chains drawn from one sample of a study of T-cell reconstitution after alpha-beta-depleted transplantation in children. In TCRdb, the PCR reads were re-called with MiXCR into one record per CDR3 protein. The sample includes approximately 170,000 distinct CDR3 sequences, roughly 10% of them seen just once. The starting material was PBMCs, obtained before TCRalphabeta/CD19-depleted stem cell transplant. These receptors all come from a boy between 2 and 10 years old with acute myeloid leukemia, due to receive a stem cell transplant. Each CDR3 is given with its conserved first and last residue. D genes are given only for firm matches. Expanded clones get a size class; other rows say once, few or many, or leave the size out.

>TRBV4-1|TRBJ1-5|NA|many
CASSQVGLNQPQHF
TGCGCCAGCAGCCAAGTTGGCCTAAATCAGCCCCAGCATTTT
>TRBV27|TRBJ2-5|NA|many
CASRTGGYQETQYF
TGTGCCAGCAGGACAGGAGGGTACCAAGAGACCCAGTACTTC
>TRBV7-3|TRBJ1-1|NA|many
CASRFDMEDTEAFF
TGTGCCAGCAGGTTCGACATGGAGGACACTGAAGCTTTCTTT
>TRBV12-3/TRBV12-4|TRBJ2-2|TRBD2|many
CASSLAWGGTGELFF
TGTGCCAGCAGTTTAGCGTGGGGGGGCACCGGGGAGCTGTTTTTT
>TRBV12-3/TRBV12-4|TRBJ1-5|NA|NA
CASSPGAVSTDTQHF
TGTGCCAGCAGCCCTGGAGCGGTGAGCACAGATACGCAGCATTTT
>TRBV15|TRBJ2-1|TRBD1|many
CATSRTGLRAHEGLNEQFF
TGTGCCACCAGCAGGACAGGGCTTAGGGCCCACGAGGGTCTAAATGAGCAGTTCTTC
>TRBV11-1|TRBJ2-3|TRBD2|NA
CASSLGTSGRARTDTQYF
TGTGCCAGCAGCTTAGGGACTAGCGGGAGGGCCCGTACAGATACGCAGTATTTT
>TRBV10-3|TRBJ1-2|NA|NA
CAIKSGINYGYTF
TGTGCCATCAAGTCAGGGATTAACTATGGCTACACCTTC
>TRBV6-5|TRBJ1-2|NA|many
CASSYSKTGRGYTF
TGTGCCAGCAGTTACTCGAAAACAGGGAGAGGCTACACCTTC
>TRBV19|TRBJ1-2|NA|NA
CASSIVSQNYGYTF
TGTGCCAGTAGTATAGTTTCACAGAACTATGGCTACACCTTC
>TRBV4-1|TRBJ2-5|TRBD2|many
CASSEREGRETQYF
TGCGCCAGCAGCGAGCGGGAGGGCCGGGAGACCCAGTACTTC
>TRBV12-3/TRBV12-4|TRBJ2-7|NA|many
CASSLDSLYEQYF
TGTGCCAGCAGTTTGGACAGCCTTTACGAGCAGTACTTC
>TRBV5-1|TRBJ2-6|NA|NA
CASSPRDSSGANVLTF
TGCGCCAGCAGCCCGCGAGACAGCTCTGGGGCCAACGTCCTGACTTTC
>TRBV5-5|TRBJ2-5|NA|many
CASSTGQETQYF
TGTGCCAGCAGCACCGGCCAAGAGACCCAGTACTTC
>TRBV7-2|TRBJ2-1|NA|many
CASSLAFQDFIYNEQFF
TGTGCCAGCAGCTTAGCGTTTCAGGACTTTATCTACAATGAGCAGTTCTTC
>TRBV30|TRBJ2-3|TRBD2|NA
CAWAGGLNTQYF
TGTGCCTGGGCGGGGGGGCTAAATACGCAGTATTTT
>TRBV18|TRBJ1-5|NA|NA
CASSPGSNSNQPQHF
TGTGCCAGCTCACCGGGCAGTAATAGCAATCAGCCCCAGCATTTT
>TRBV20-1|TRBJ1-2|NA|many
CSAQDMANYGYTF
TGCAGTGCCCAGGACATGGCCAACTATGGCTACACCTTC
>TRBV11-2|TRBJ2-3|TRBD2|NA
CASSTLAGGPDTQYF
TGTGCCAGCAGCACCCTAGCGGGAGGCCCAGATACGCAGTATTTT
>TRBV6-2/TRBV6-3|TRBJ2-2|TRBD2|NA
CARMASGSGELFF
TGTGCCCGGATGGCTAGCGGGAGTGGGGAGCTGTTTTTT
>TRBV29-1|TRBJ1-6|NA|many
CISFPGRIDSPLHF
TGCATCTCTTTCCCGGGCAGGATAGATTCACCCCTCCACTTT
>TRBV20-1|TRBJ2-1|NA|many
CSVAEGTNEQFF
TGCAGTGTTGCCGAGGGAACGAATGAGCAGTTCTTC
>TRBV11-2|TRBJ2-1|NA|many
CASSPLRGRFNEQFF
TGTGCCAGCAGCCCCCTAAGAGGGAGGTTCAATGAGCAGTTCTTC
>TRBV3-1|TRBJ1-1|NA|many
CASSQDDGGGTEAFF
TGTGCCAGCAGCCAAGATGATGGGGGGGGCACTGAAGCTTTCTTT
>TRBV10-3|TRBJ2-2|TRBD2|many
CAISVAGDTGELFF
TGTGCCATCAGTGTCGCGGGAGATACCGGGGAGCTGTTTTTT
>TRBV25-1|TRBJ1-4|NA|NA
CASSPGLPSNEKLFF
TGTGCCAGCAGCCCCGGGCTACCAAGCAATGAAAAACTGTTTTTT
>TRBV12-3/TRBV12-4|TRBJ1-1|TRBD1|many
CASSFLGQGDEAFF
TGTGCCAGCAGTTTCTTGGGACAGGGGGATGAAGCTTTCTTT
>TRBV5-1|TRBJ2-7|NA|many
CASSISDPSYEQYF
TGCGCCAGCAGTATAAGCGACCCTTCCTACGAGCAGTACTTC
>TRBV7-2|TRBJ1-5|NA|many
CASSTSGNQPQHF
TGTGCCAGCAGTACCTCAGGGAATCAGCCCCAGCATTTT
>TRBV9|TRBJ1-3|NA|many
CASSVEGGSGNTIYF
TGTGCCAGCAGCGTAGAGGGGGGCTCTGGAAACACCATATATTTT
>TRBV27|TRBJ2-6|NA|many
CASRTLGAGANVLTF
TGTGCCAGCAGGACCTTAGGGGCCGGGGCCAACGTCCTGACTTTC
>TRBV18|TRBJ2-2|TRBD2|many
CASSSVAGATSGELFF
TGTGCCAGCTCATCCGTAGCGGGAGCGACTTCCGGGGAGCTGTTTTTT
>TRBV12-3/TRBV12-4|TRBJ1-2|TRBD1|many
CASSLEGADYGYTF
TGTGCCAGCAGTTTGGAGGGGGCGGACTATGGCTACACCTTC
>TRBV4-2|TRBJ1-5|TRBD1|many
CASSQKQGDQPQHF
TGTGCCAGCAGCCAAAAGCAGGGGGATCAGCCCCAGCATTTT
>TRBV11-2|TRBJ2-1|NA|many
CASSRITSNHNEQFF
TGTGCCAGCAGCCGAATTACTAGCAACCACAATGAGCAGTTCTTC